This T cell receptor (beta chain) was profiled in a study of shared clonotypes between healthy human individuals (dated by TCRdb to 2020 to 2022). For the wider study: Two women and three men aged 18 to 49 years were included in the cohort. To increase sequencing depth and limit assay-specific biases, TCR repertoire library preparation and sequencing were carried out by different laboratories using diverse techniques. Blood TCR repertoires of about 5 healthy adults were deeply sequenced to estimate repertoire size and the extent of clonotype sharing between individuals. Per donor, leukapheresis produced somewhere between about 0.85 and 8.9 billion PBMCs. Study-wide conclusions, independent of this receptor: Pairwise subsampling led to the expectation that sequencing depth would affect the degree of clonotype sharing among donors. The genetic and exposure-history diversity represented was limited by the small number of donors. Sampling was limited to blood, and TCR repertoires in tissue likely differ from TCR repertoires in blood.

As for this clone: The specificity of this receptor is unknown. A far larger clone is only one base removed, so a read error is likely. The identical CDR3 is also encoded by other nucleotide sequences in the sample.

Using the deep immunoSEQ assay, multiplex PCR amplified TCR CDR3 regions from genomic DNA. Extracted genomic DNA from each cell subset was spread evenly across all wells of several immunoSEQ 96-well plates, with each plate serving as a replicate. For unsorted PBMC, 250 to 350 ng of genomic DNA, equivalent to around 30,000 T cell genomes, went into each replicate PCR. Ten immunoSEQ deep assay plates were used to sequence the unsorted PBMC genomic DNA. Purified libraries were measured with a Qubit 3.0 fluorometer, size-checked on a Bioanalyzer 2100, and measured again with the KAPA Library Quantification kit. Each immunoSEQ 96-well plate was sequenced on its own single-read 150-cycle Illumina NextSeq 550 flow cell. On the authors' methods: Because the immunoSEQ output included only junctional sequences and no quality scores, the filtering could not be the same as the filtering used for full-length reads. To assign V/J genes and CDR3, sequences were annotated against IMGT germline references using PyIR, a Python wrapper for IgBLAST v1.9. Reads were filtered out if the reads had weak V/J assignments (E-value above 1e-6), no CDR3, stop codons, out-of-frame junctions, or ambiguous translated residues. A V3J clonotype was defined by an identical inferred V gene, J gene, and CDR3 amino acid sequence. Percentage overlap between repertoires was calculated by dividing the number of shared unique clonotypes by the size of the smaller repertoire. Three approaches were used to assess repertoire richness: RTK rarefaction, the Chao1 estimator, and Recon v2.1 estimates of unobserved clonotypes. TCRdb limited this immuneACCESS table to in-frame rearrangements with V and J called. A share of clones is missing; checked studies link under half to unresolved V genes, and the rest is unexplained. The V and J calls and clone size are taken from that table; D and trimming were inferred from the DNA. In all, the sample holds 450,000 to 500,000 clones, and approximately 84% of those were seen once. Clones ranked in the top ten supply roughly 13% of the sample.

For CDR1 and CDR2, the germline V gene lists SNHLY and FYNNEI. V was cut back by 8 bases and J by 8 bases, leaving a gap of 16 bases between them. The CDR3 goes from the cysteine to the phenylalanine over 13 residues. Only the CDR3 portion is preserved as DNA: 39 bases, with reading frame beginning at the first base. The donors were healthy, HIV-negative adults who had no recently reported acute infections or vaccinations. Every donor was a Caucasian adult residing in Nashville, Tennessee, USA. For unsorted samples, roughly 90 million PBMCs were counted, and genomic DNA was extracted using the QIAamp DNA Blood Mini kit. After blood collection by leukapheresis, PBMCs were isolated using Ficoll-Histopaque density gradient centrifugation and then cryopreserved in the vapor phase of liquid nitrogen.

The receptor chain draws on TRBV2 and TRBJ2-1; TRBD2 is possibly the D segment (6 matching bases). The sequence derives from a woman in her 40s in good health. Some clones in this sample may be carry-over from other donors' samples. The sequencing input was PBMCs. The DNA reads as follows: TGTGCCAGCCTGGCGGGAATCGGCCATGAGCAGTTCTTC. Translated, it gives CASLAGIGHEQFF.